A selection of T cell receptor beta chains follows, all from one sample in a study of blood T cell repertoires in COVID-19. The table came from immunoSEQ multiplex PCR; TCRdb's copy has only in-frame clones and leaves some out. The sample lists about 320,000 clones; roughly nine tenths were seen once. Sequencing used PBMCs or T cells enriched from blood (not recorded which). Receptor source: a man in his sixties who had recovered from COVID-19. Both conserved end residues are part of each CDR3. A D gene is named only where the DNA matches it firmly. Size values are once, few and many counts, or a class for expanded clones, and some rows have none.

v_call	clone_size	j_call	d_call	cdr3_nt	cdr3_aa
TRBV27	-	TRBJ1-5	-	TGTGCCAGCAGCCCAACTCTGGAGCAGCCCCAGCATTTT	CASSPTLEQPQHF
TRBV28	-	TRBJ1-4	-	TGTGCCAGCAGTCTCGGACAGAATAATGAAAAACTGTTTTTT	CASSLGQNNEKLFF
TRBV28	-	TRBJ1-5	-	TGTGCCAGCAGTTTAGGCGGGTATGAGAATCAGCCCCAGCATTTT	CASSLGGYENQPQHF
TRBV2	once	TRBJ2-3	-	TGTGCCAGCAGTGCGCCTAGCGTCAGCACAGATACGCAGTATTTT	CASSAPSVSTDTQYF
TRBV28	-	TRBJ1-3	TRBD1	TGTGCCAGCAGCCCCGGGACAGGGGTAGTCGGTGGGTCTGGAAACACCATATATTTT	CASSPGTGVVGGSGNTIYF
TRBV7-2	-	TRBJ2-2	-	TGTGCCAGCAATCAAGTGACTAGGGCCGGGGAGCTGTTTTTT	CASNQVTRAGELFF
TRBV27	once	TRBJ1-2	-	TGTGCCAGCAGTTTTGGAGGGCCCGGCTATGGCTACACCTTC	CASSFGGPGYGYTF
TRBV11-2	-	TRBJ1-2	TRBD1	TGTGCCAGCAGCTTTAGGGGACAGGGGGACTATGGCTACACCTTC	CASSFRGQGDYGYTF
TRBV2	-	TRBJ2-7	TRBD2	TGTGCCAGCAGTTCGGGTGGACTAGCGGACTACGAGCAGTACTTC	CASSSGGLADYEQYF
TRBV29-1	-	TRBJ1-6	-	TGCAGCGCCTCTTCCCGGGACACCAGAAATTCACCCCTCCACTTT	CSASSRDTRNSPLHF
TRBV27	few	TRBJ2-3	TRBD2	TGTGCCAGCAGCCAGGGACTAGCGGGGCTCACAGATACGCAGTATTTT	CASSQGLAGLTDTQYF
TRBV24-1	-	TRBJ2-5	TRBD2	TGTGCCACCAGTGATTCTTCGGGAGCGGGGGAGACCCAGTACTTC	CATSDSSGAGETQYF
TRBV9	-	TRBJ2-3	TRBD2	TGTGCCAGCAGCGTAGGCCAAATCCAGCGGGGAGGGCTCACAGATACGCAGTATTTT	CASSVGQIQRGGLTDTQYF
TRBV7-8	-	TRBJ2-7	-	TGTGCCAGCAGCTTTGATCCCCACATCTCCTACGAGCAGTACTTC	CASSFDPHISYEQYF
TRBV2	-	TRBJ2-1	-	TGTGCCAGCAGTGACAGGATAACCTACAATGAGCAGTTCTTC	CASSDRITYNEQFF
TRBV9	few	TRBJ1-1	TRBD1	TGTGCCAGCAGCCCCGGGACAGGGGGCATTACTGAAGCTTTCTTT	CASSPGTGGITEAFF
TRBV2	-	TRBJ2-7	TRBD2	TGTGCCAGCAGGCCAAGCGGGGGGTTTTCCTACGAGCAGTACTTC	CASRPSGGFSYEQYF
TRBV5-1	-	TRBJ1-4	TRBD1	TGCGCCAGCAGCTTGAAGGGGGCAAGTGAAAAACTGTTTTTT	CASSLKGASEKLFF
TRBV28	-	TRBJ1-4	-	TGTGCCAGCAGAGCCCTGGACTCCCTTCTTGGAAAACTGTTTTTT	CASRALDSLLGKLFF
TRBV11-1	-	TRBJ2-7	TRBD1	TGTGCCAGCAGCCAACGGGGGACAGGGGACCACGAGCAGTACTTC	CASSQRGTGDHEQYF
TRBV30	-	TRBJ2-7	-	TGTGCCTGGAGTGTTAGTCGTTACGAGCAGTACTTC	CAWSVSRYEQYF
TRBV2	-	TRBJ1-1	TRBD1	TGTGCCAGCAGCCCACAGGGGGCGCGGGCTGAAGCTTTCTTT	CASSPQGARAEAFF
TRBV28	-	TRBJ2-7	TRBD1	TGTGCCAGCAGTTTTTTTTCGACAGGGCGGTACGAGCAGTACTTC	CASSFFSTGRYEQYF
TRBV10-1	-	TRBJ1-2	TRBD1	TGCGCCAGCCGCTGGGACAGGGAGAACTATGGCTACACCTTC	CASRWDRENYGYTF
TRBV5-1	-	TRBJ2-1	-	TGCGCCAGCAGCTTGCGCGATGAGCAGTTCTTC	CASSLRDEQFF
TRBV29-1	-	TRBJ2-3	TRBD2	TGCAGCGTTGAGGGGGTGGATAGCGGGGAGACAGATACGCAGTATTTT	CSVEGVDSGETDTQYF
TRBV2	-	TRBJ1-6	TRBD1	TGTGCCAGCAGGGGACAGAGGAATTCACCCCTCCACTTT	CASRGQRNSPLHF
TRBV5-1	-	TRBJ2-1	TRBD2	TGCGCCAGCAGCAGGACTAGCGGGAGTTCCTACAATGAGCAGTTCTTC	CASSRTSGSSYNEQFF
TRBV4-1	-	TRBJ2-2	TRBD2	TGCGCCAGCAGACAAGACACGGGAGGGTCCACCGGGGAGCTGTTTTTT	CASRQDTGGSTGELFF
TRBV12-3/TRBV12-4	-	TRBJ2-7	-	TGTGCCAGCACTCGGGGGTCAAGCCACGAGCAGTACTTC	CASTRGSSHEQYF
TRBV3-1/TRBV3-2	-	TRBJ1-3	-	TGTGCCAGCAGCCTCCGGGACATAAGCCGGAACACCATATATTTT	CASSLRDISRNTIYF
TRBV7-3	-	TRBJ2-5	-	TGTGCCAGCAGCTTAACCGGGCTAGCATTGTACCAAGAGACCCAGTACTTC	CASSLTGLALYQETQYF
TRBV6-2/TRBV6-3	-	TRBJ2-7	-	TGTGCCAGCAGCCCCAACCACAGGACCACCTACGAGCAGTACTTC	CASSPNHRTTYEQYF
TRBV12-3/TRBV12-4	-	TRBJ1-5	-	TGTGCCAGCAGTTTCGGTCAGCCCCAGCATTTT	CASSFGQPQHF
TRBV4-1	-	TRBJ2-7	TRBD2	TGCGCCAGCAGCCAAAAAACTAGCGGGATCTCCTACGAGCAGTACTTC	CASSQKTSGISYEQYF
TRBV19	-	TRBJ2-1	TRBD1	TGTGCCAGTAGTATAGGACCGGGACAGGGAGTAAATGAGCAGTTCTTC	CASSIGPGQGVNEQFF
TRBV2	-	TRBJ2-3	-	TGTGCCAGCAGTTCACAGGGACCGACAGATACGCAGTATTTT	CASSSQGPTDTQYF
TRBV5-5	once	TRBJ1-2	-	TGTGCCAGCAGCTTGGGAGGGCAGTTCTACACCTTC	CASSLGGQFYTF
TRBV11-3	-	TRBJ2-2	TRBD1	TGTGCCAGCAGCTTGGGACAGGGTCACACCGGGGAGCTGTTTTTT	CASSLGQGHTGELFF
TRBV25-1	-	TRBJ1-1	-	TGTGCCAGCAGTGCCGTCACTGAAGCTTTCTTT	CASSAVTEAFF
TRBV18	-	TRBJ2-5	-	TGTGCCAGCTCACCAGACTACGAGACCCAGTACTTC	CASSPDYETQYF
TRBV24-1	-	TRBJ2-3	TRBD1	TGTGCCACCAGTGATTTGAAGGGGGCCACAGATACGCAGTATTTT	CATSDLKGATDTQYF
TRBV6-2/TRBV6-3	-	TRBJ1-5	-	TGTGCCAGCAGTTCACCCGGGATGGGCAATCAGCCCCAGCATTTT	CASSSPGMGNQPQHF
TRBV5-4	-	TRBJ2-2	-	TGTGCCAGCAGCCCTAGGACAGCTAACACCGGGGAGCTGTTTTTT	CASSPRTANTGELFF
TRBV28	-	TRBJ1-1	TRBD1	TGTGCCAGCAGTTTTGGGACAGCTCTGAACACTGAAGCTTTCTTT	CASSFGTALNTEAFF
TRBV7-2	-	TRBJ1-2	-	TGTGCCAGCAGCTTAAGGCCCACAGACAACTATGGCTACACCTTC	CASSLRPTDNYGYTF